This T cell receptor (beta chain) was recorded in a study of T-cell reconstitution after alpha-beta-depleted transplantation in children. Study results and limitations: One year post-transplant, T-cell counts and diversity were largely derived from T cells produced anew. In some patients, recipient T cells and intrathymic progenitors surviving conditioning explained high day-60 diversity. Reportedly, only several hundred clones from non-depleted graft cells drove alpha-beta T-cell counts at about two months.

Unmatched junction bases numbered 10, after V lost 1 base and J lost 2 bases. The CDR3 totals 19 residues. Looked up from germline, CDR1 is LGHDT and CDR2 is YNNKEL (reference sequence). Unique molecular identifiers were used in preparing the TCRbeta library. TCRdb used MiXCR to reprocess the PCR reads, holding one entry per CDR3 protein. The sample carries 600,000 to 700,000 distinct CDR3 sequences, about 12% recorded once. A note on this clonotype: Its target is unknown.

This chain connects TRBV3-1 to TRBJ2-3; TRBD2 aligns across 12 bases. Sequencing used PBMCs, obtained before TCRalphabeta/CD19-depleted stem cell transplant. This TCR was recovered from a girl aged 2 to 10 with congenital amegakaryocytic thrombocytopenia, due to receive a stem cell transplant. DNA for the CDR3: TGTGCCAGCAGCCAAGTCGGGCTAGCGGGAGGGAGAGTCACAGATACGCAGTATTTT. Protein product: CASSQVGLAGGRVTDTQYF.